These T cell receptor beta chains were read from a single sample in a study of cytomegalovirus exposure and HLA in healthy donors. TCRdb keeps only in-frame clones here, not all; method: immunoSEQ multiplex PCR. The repertoire consists of about 200,000 clones, with 79% occurring once and the leading ten covering more than 1.5%. The specimen sequenced was PBMCs. The receptors derive from a girl aged 5-17 years in good health and CMV-seropositive. The CDR3 runs from the conserved cysteine through the conserved F or W. The D gene is left open where the match is weak. Clone size is stated in some rows and not others, as once, few, many or a class when expanded.

J | V | size | D | CDR3 | DNA
TRBJ1-2 | TRBV6-1 | once | . | CASSEEFGKNYGYTF | TGTGCCAGCAGTGAAGAATTTGGCAAAAACTATGGCTACACCTTC
TRBJ2-1 | TRBV5-6 | . | . | CASGTLVFFF | TGTGCCAGCGGCACCCTAGTCTTCTTCTTC
TRBJ2-2 | TRBV30 | . | TRBD2 | CACSSGGTTGELFF | TGTGCCTGTTCTAGCGGGGGAACTACCGGGGAGCTGTTTTTT
TRBJ1-2 | TRBV6-5 | . | . | CASRRGGQGGYTF | TGTGCCAGCAGGCGGGGAGGGCAGGGTGGCTACACCTTC
TRBJ1-5 | TRBV11-3 | . | . | CASSPREGGNQPQHF | TGTGCCAGCAGCCCCCGTGAGGGTGGCAATCAGCCCCAGCATTTT
TRBJ1-1 | TRBV10-3 | . | TRBD1 | CAISEFQGANTEAFF | TGTGCCATCAGTGAGTTTCAGGGGGCAAACACTGAAGCTTTCTTT
TRBJ2-5 | TRBV6-4 | . | . | CASSERGGGETQYF | TGTGCCAGCAGTGAGCGAGGAGGAGGGGAGACCCAGTACTTC
TRBJ2-7 | TRBV25-1 | . | . | CASSDFRGNPYEQYF | TGTGCCAGCAGTGACTTCCGAGGGAACCCCTACGAGCAGTACTTC
TRBJ1-6 | TRBV4-2 | . | . | CASSQEGTRSPLHF | TGTGCCAGCAGCCAAGAGGGCACAAGATCACCCCTCCACTTT
TRBJ2-2 | TRBV11-3 | few | . | CASSRTGGAPGELFF | TGTGCCAGCAGCCGCACGGGGGGCGCGCCCGGGGAGCTGTTTTTT
TRBJ2-1 | TRBV2 | . | TRBD2 | CASSLQAGGHGEQFF | TGTGCCAGCAGCCTACAAGCGGGGGGGCATGGGGAGCAGTTCTTC
TRBJ2-5 | TRBV27 | few | TRBD1 | CASRTWGGQGTQETQYF | TGTGCCAGCAGGACTTGGGGGGGACAGGGTACCCAAGAGACCCAGTACTTC
TRBJ2-1 | TRBV11-2 | . | . | CASSLDGLNSYNEQFF | TGTGCCAGCAGCTTAGACGGACTGAACTCCTACAATGAGCAGTTCTTC
TRBJ1-3 | TRBV9 | . | . | CASSVGGTGNTIYF | TGTGCCAGCAGCGTCGGGGGGACCGGAAACACCATATATTTT
TRBJ1-5 | TRBV15 | . | . | CATSREGHQPQHF | TGTGCCACCAGCAGAGAGGGGCATCAGCCCCAGCATTTT
TRBJ1-4 | TRBV29-1 | . | . | CSAVPGGANEKLFF | TGCAGCGCCGTCCCTGGCGGGGCTAATGAAAAACTGTTTTTT
TRBJ2-7 | TRBV2 | few | TRBD1 | CATSRDSPYEQYF | TGTGCCACAAGCCGGGACAGTCCCTACGAGCAGTACTTC
TRBJ2-5 | TRBV2 | . | . | CAGGGGETQYF | TGTGCCGGAGGGGGGGGAGAGACCCAGTACTTC
TRBJ1-1 | TRBV30 | . | . | CAWSVLVTGTEAFF | TGTGCCTGGAGTGTTCTGGTCACGGGGACTGAAGCTTTCTTT
TRBJ1-2 | TRBV6-5 | . | . | CASTSRGAGYTF | TGTGCCAGCACGTCCCGGGGGGCTGGCTACACCTTC
TRBJ2-5 | TRBV10-1 | . | TRBD1 | CASHGAGGETQYF | TGCGCCAGCCATGGGGCAGGGGGAGAGACCCAGTACTTC
TRBJ1-2 | TRBV27 | . | TRBD1 | CASRGAGQANRDYGYTF | TGTGCCAGCAGGGGTGCGGGACAGGCTAATAGGGACTATGGCTACACCTTC
TRBJ1-1 | TRBV7-9 | few | . | CASSLGRFPTEAFF | TGTGCCAGCAGCTTAGGGAGGTTTCCCACTGAAGCTTTCTTT
TRBJ2-7 | TRBV11-3 | few | TRBD2 | CASSRLAGGNYEQYF | TGTGCCAGCAGCAGACTAGCGGGGGGTAACTACGAGCAGTACTTC
TRBJ1-6 | TRBV21-1 | . | . | CASSTWTVGDSPLHF | TGTGCCAGCAGCACCTGGACAGTGGGGGACTCACCCCTCCACTTT
TRBJ2-3 | TRBV4-3 | . | TRBD2 | CASSGSGGRDTDTQYF | TGCGCCAGCAGTGGAAGCGGGGGCCGGGACACAGATACGCAGTATTTT
TRBJ2-7 | TRBV7-2 | . | TRBD2 | CASSLAAGIYEQYF | TGTGCCAGCAGCTTAGCAGCGGGGATCTACGAGCAGTACTTC
TRBJ2-2 | TRBV27 | . | . | CASASRSNTGELFF | TGTGCCAGCGCGTCTCGGTCGAACACCGGGGAGCTGTTTTTT
TRBJ2-7 | TRBV29-1 | once | TRBD1 | CSVAQGSEYEQYF | TGCAGCGTTGCACAGGGGTCCGAGTACGAGCAGTACTTC
TRBJ1-1 | TRBV11-2 | . | TRBD1 | CASSLGGGQGAGAFF | TGTGCCAGCAGCTTAGGGGGGGGACAGGGGGCAGGAGCTTTCTTT
TRBJ2-7 | TRBV5-4 | . | TRBD1 | CASSSGTGIYEQYF | TGTGCCAGCAGCTCCGGGACAGGGATCTACGAGCAGTACTTC
TRBJ2-1 | TRBV10-2 | . | TRBD2 | CASSSTAGGSDEQFF | TGCGCCAGCAGTTCCACCGCGGGGGGGTCTGATGAGCAGTTCTTC
TRBJ1-3 | TRBV7-2 | . | TRBD1 | CASSLGPGTAGNTIYF | TGTGCCAGCAGCTTAGGGCCCGGGACAGCTGGAAACACCATATATTTT
TRBJ1-5 | TRBV4-1 | . | TRBD1 | CASSQDIPRRARDRGENQPQHF | TGCGCCAGCAGCCAAGATATCCCGCGGAGGGCCCGGGACAGGGGGGAAAATCAGCCCCAGCATTTT
TRBJ2-2 | TRBV30 | . | . | CAWLPVKEENTGELFF | TGTGCCTGGTTGCCAGTGAAAGAAGAGAACACCGGGGAGCTGTTTTTT
TRBJ1-5 | TRBV2 | . | . | CASSDPDLYVRGNQPQHF | TGTGCCAGCAGCGACCCTGATCTTTACGTCCGGGGCAATCAGCCCCAGCATTTT
TRBJ1-6 | TRBV27 | once | . | CASSLGKHDRSNSPLHF | TGTGCCAGCAGTTTAGGGAAACATGACAGATCAAATTCACCCCTCCACTTT
TRBJ2-5 | TRBV5-4 | . | . | CASSLGSQETQYF | TGTGCCAGCAGCTTGGGGTCTCAGGAGACCCAGTACTTC
TRBJ1-1 | TRBV7-9 | . | . | CASSPGGPGTEAFF | TGTGCCAGCAGCCCTGGTGGTCCCGGCACTGAAGCTTTCTTT
TRBJ1-3 | TRBV5-6 | . | TRBD1 | CASSWETGVSGNTIYF | TGTGCCAGCAGCTGGGAGACAGGGGTTAGCGGAAACACCATATATTTT
TRBJ2-7 | TRBV6-5 | once | . | CASSYRGAYEQYF | TGTGCCAGCAGTTACCGCGGGGCCTACGAGCAGTACTTC
TRBJ1-1 | TRBV6-5 | . | . | CASGPDSLNTEAFF | TGTGCCAGCGGCCCGGACAGTTTGAACACTGAAGCTTTCTTT
TRBJ1-5 | TRBV18 | . | TRBD1 | CASSLTGAEPQHF | TGTGCCAGCTCACTGACAGGGGCTGAGCCCCAGCATTTT
TRBJ2-7 | TRBV2 | . | TRBD2 | CASSWTSGGYEQYF | TGTGCCAGCAGCTGGACTAGCGGGGGGTACGAGCAGTACTTC
TRBJ2-7 | TRBV11-2 | . | TRBD2 | CASSLAGGDSEQYF | TGTGCCAGCAGCTTAGCCGGGGGGGACTCCGAGCAGTACTTC
TRBJ1-6 | TRBV11-3 | . | TRBD1 | CASSLGDSYNSPLHF | TGTGCCAGCAGCTTAGGGGACAGCTATAATTCACCCCTCCACTTT
TRBJ1-4 | TRBV7-2 | . | TRBD1 | CASSAGQGTGGEKLFF | TGTGCCAGCAGCGCTGGACAGGGGACGGGAGGTGAAAAACTGTTTTTT
TRBJ2-5 | TRBV7-9 | . | TRBD2 | CASSVPGGRIQTQYF | TGTGCCAGCAGCGTCCCCGGCGGGAGGATACAGACCCAGTACTTC
TRBJ1-2 | TRBV4-3 | . | TRBD1 | CASSQEQGLGGYTF | TGCGCCAGCAGCCAAGAACAGGGGTTGGGTGGCTACACCTTC
TRBJ1-6 | TRBV9 | . | . | CASSWGGGENSPLHF | TGTGCCAGCAGCTGGGGGGGCGGGGAGAATTCACCCCTCCACTTT
TRBJ2-3 | TRBV6-5 | . | TRBD2 | CASSYRTSGLHTQYF | TGTGCCAGCAGTTACCGGACTAGCGGCCTGCATACGCAGTATTTT
TRBJ2-7 | TRBV27 | . | TRBD2 | CASSHTSGGISYEQYF | TGTGCCAGCAGCCACACTAGCGGGGGGATCTCCTACGAGCAGTACTTC
TRBJ2-7 | TRBV5-4 | . | . | CASSLVGAGEQYF | TGTGCCAGCAGCTTGGTCGGGGCGGGGGAGCAGTACTTC